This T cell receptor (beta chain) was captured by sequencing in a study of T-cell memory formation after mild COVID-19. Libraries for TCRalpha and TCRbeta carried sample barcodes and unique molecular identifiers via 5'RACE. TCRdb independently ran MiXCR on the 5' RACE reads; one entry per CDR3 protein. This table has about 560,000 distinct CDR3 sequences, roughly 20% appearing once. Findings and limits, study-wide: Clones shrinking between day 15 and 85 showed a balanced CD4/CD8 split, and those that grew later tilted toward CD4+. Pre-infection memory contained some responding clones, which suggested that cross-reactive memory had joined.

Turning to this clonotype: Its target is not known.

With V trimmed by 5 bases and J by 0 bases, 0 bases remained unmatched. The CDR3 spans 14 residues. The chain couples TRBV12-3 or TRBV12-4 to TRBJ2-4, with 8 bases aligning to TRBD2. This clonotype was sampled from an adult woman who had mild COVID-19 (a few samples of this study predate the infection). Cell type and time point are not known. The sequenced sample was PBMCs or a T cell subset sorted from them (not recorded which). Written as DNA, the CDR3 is TGTGCCAGCAGTACTAGCGGAGCCAAAAACATTCAGTACTTC. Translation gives CASSTSGAKNIQYF.